A single sample gave rise to the 17 T cell receptor beta chains below, sequenced in a study of PD-L1 blockade in urothelial cancer. Some clones are missing from TCRdb's copy, which holds only in-frame ones; the method was immunoSEQ multiplex PCR. The data hold tens of thousands of clones, with over 75% observed a single time. Sequences were derived from PBMCs, sampled around atezolizumab (anti-PD-L1) treatment. Receptor source: a man in his 70s with urothelial cancer.

The sample holds a few counts of this clone. CDR3 coding DNA: TGTGCCAGCAAGGAGGAATCTGAAGCTTTCTTT. This encodes CASKEESEAFF. This rearrangement joins TRBV2 to TRBJ1-1, with no clear D. Germline CDR1 and CDR2: SNHLY and FYNNEI. There are 11 residues in the CDR3. Deletions cut 7 bases from V and 6 bases from J, with 9 bases between.

The chain employs TRBV29-1 and TRBJ2-7; possibly TRBD1 for D (5 bases). The CDR3 contains 12 residues. Between the trimmed V and J ends, which lost 4 bases and 0 bases, there was a span of 7 bases. Germline loops: CDR1 SQVTM, CDR2 ANQGSEA. CDR3 in amino acids: CSVADSSYEQYF. The CDR3 DNA sequence: TGCAGCGTTGCCGACAGCTCCTACGAGCAGTACTTC.

The chain uses TRBV2 and TRBJ2-7; tentatively, D is TRBD2 (6 bases). CDR1 is SNHLY, CDR2 FYNNEI, per germline. Trimming took off 6 bases at V and 0 bases at J, with 15 bases between the two ends. The CDR3 loop spans 15 amino acids. In DNA, the CDR3 is TGTGCCAGCAGAATGACTAGTGGAAACTCCTACGAGCAGTACTTC. Its protein is CASRMTSGNSYEQYF. The entire variable domain, with the rest obtained from reference TRBV2 and TRBJ2-7, is as follows: EPEVTQTPSHQVTQMGQEVILRCVPISNHLYFYWYRQILGQKVEFLVSFYNNEISEKSEIFDDQFSVERPDGSNFTLKIRSTKLEDSAMYFCASRMTSGNSYEQYFGPGTRLTVT.

DNA for the CDR3: TGTGCCAGCAGCTATGGCCGGGGGTTTCAAGAGACCCAGTACTTC. Its protein is CASSYGRGFQETQYF. The V and J genes are TRBV11-2 and TRBJ2-5; perhaps TRBD2 as D (6 bases). V lost 4 bases, J lost 2 bases, and 14 bases lay in between. The CDR3 runs to 15 residues. The V gene's germline CDR1 is SGHAT and CDR2 FQNNGV.

This clone was found once. The J gene is TRBJ2-2, the V gene TRBV19; 12 bases are shared with TRBD1. Trimming removed 2 bases from V and 7 bases from J; junction bases left unmatched: 5. Germline V CDR1 and CDR2: LNHDA, SQIVND (reference sequence). The length of the CDR3 is 16 residues. The CDR3 here is CASSIRGQGAGGELFF. The CDR3 DNA reads TGTGCCAGTAGTATAAGGGGACAGGGGGCCGGCGGGGAGCTGTTTTTT.

The rearrangement links TRBV6-5 to TRBJ2-1; unclear D gene. V lost 0 bases to trimming and J lost 1 base, with 7 bases between them. This CDR3 is built from 15 residues. CDR1 is MNHEY, CDR2 SVGAGI, per germline. CDR3 sequence reads: CASSYSSFSYNEQFF. The CDR3 DNA reads as TGTGCCAGCAGTTACTCTTCTTTTTCCTACAATGAGCAGTTCTTC.

CDR3 DNA: TGTGCCAGCAGTTTTGACAGGTTATACGAGCAGTACTTC. The encoded protein is CASSFDRLYEQYF. The rearrangement joins TRBV28 to TRBJ2-7, with a possible D match to TRBD1 (6 bases). In germline, CDR1 is MDHEN, CDR2 SYDVKM. Trimming took 3 bases from V and 4 from J, leaving 10 bases between them. The CDR3 loop spans 13 amino acids.

The chain links TRBV2 to TRBJ1-1; tentatively, D is TRBD1 (6 bases). With 6 bases removed from V and 3 bases from J, the gap between germline ends came to 14 bases. The CDR3 totals 14 residues. The germline CDR1 and CDR2 sequences are SNHLY and FYNNEI. CDR3 loop: CASSAQGGDTEAFF. In nucleotides, the CDR3 is TGTGCCAGCAGCGCACAGGGAGGGGACACTGAAGCTTTCTTT.

V usage is TRBV5-1 and J usage is TRBJ2-7, with TRBD1 identical over 9 bases. J lost 4 bases, V lost 6 bases, and 14 bases had no gene match. The CDR3 loop spans 16 amino acids. Germline CDR1 and CDR2: SGHRS and YFSETQ. CDR3 nucleotide sequence: TGCGCCAGCATCCCCTCTACAGGGGGCTTAGTATACGAGCAGTACTTC. Amino acids: CASIPSTGGLVYEQYF.

The J gene is TRBJ1-2, the V gene TRBV2; 7 bases match TRBD1. The trim removed 7 bases at V and 7 bases at J, leaving 12 bases unmatched. CDR1 and CDR2 (germline): SNHLY, FYNNEI. This CDR3 is 14 amino acids long. CDR3 sequence reads: CASIRQGGLFGYTF. CDR3 in DNA: TGTGCCAGCATCAGACAGGGTGGCCTTTTTGGCTACACCTTC.

As to this clone: One end of the junction varies from germline; a read error may be responsible. The rearrangement uses TRBV7-9 and TRBJ2-5, with 9 bases identical to TRBD2. CDR3 length equals 13 residues. The V gene's germline CDR1 is SEHNR and CDR2 FQNEAQ (reference sequence). CDR3: CAGSLAGEETQYF. CDR3 sequence (DNA): TGTGCCGGCAGCTTAGCGGGAGAAGAGACCCAGTACTTC.

The J gene is TRBJ2-5, the V gene TRBV19, with 8 bases lining up with TRBD1. In germline, CDR1 is LNHDA, CDR2 SQIVND (reference sequence). The CDR3 covers 16 residues. V lost 3 bases and J lost 5; bases outside the gene matches: 11. The CDR3 spells CASSIGSGQGIETQYF. The CDR3 DNA follows: TGTGCCAGTAGTATCGGATCAGGACAGGGAATCGAGACCCAGTACTTC.

This chain links TRBV10-1 with TRBJ1-1, with D possibly being TRBD1 (6 bases). The CDR3 is made up of 12 amino acids. Germline V CDR1 and CDR2: WNHNN, SYGVQD (reference sequence). The V end was cut by 4 bases, the J end by 12 bases, with 15 bases between. The DNA for the CDR3 is TGCGCCAGCAGTGGACCGGGACAATTTCCTTTCTTT. This sequence encodes CASSGPGQFPFF.

The J gene is TRBJ1-1, the V gene TRBV29-1; the match to TRBD1 covers 7 bases. Germline V gene sequence: CDR1 SQVTM, CDR2 ANQGSEA. The CDR3 runs 13 residues. V lost 6 bases, J lost 5 bases, and 9 bases stayed unmatched. The CDR3 spells CSVPDRAGTEAFF. CDR3 bases: TGCAGCGTCCCTGACAGGGCTGGTACTGAAGCTTTCTTT. Variable domain in full (rest from reference TRBV29-1 and TRBJ1-1): SAVISQKPSRDICQRGTSLTIQCQVDSQVTMMFWYRQQPGQSLTLIATANQGSEATYESGFVIDKFPISRPNLTFSTLTVSNMSPEDSSIYLCSVPDRAGTEAFFGQGTRLTVV.

The rearrangement links TRBV6-5 to TRBJ2-5; 8 positions match TRBD1. J lost 5 bases, V lost 3 bases, and 5 bases had no gene match. Germline values: CDR1 MNHEY, CDR2 SVGAGI. The CDR3 runs 14 residues. This chain's CDR3 is CASSYIRGRETQYF. For the CDR3, the DNA is TGTGCCAGCAGTTATATCAGGGGGCGGGAGACCCAGTACTTC.

The rearrangement uses TRBV5-6 and TRBJ2-2, with a possible D match to TRBD1 (6 bases). Per the germline V gene, CDR1 is SGHDT and CDR2 is YYEEEE. The CDR3 covers 16 residues. Trimming took 1 base from V and 3 from J, leaving 13 bases between them. The CDR3 DNA follows: TGTGCCAGCAGCTTGAACCAGGGGTGGGACACCGGGGAGCTGTTTTTT. This sequence encodes CASSLNQGWDTGELFF.

The chain recombines TRBV7-9 with TRBJ2-1, with a tentative D call TRBD2 (5 bases). Deletions cut 5 bases from V and 9 bases from J, with 20 bases between. Germline V gene lookup returns CDR1 SEHNR and CDR2 FQNEAQ (reference sequence). The CDR3 length is 15 residues. CDR3 coding DNA: TGTGCCAGCAGCCCGAGGGCAGGATGGTCCATTGAGCAGTTCTTC. This encodes CASSPRAGWSIEQFF.